The rows below give T cell receptor beta chains drawn from one sample of a study of T-cell reconstitution after alpha-beta-depleted transplantation in children. Via MiXCR, TCRdb re-called the PCR reads, giving one row per CDR3 protein. The sample shows 250,000 to 300,000 distinct CDR3 sequences, almost 8% of them seen only once. Sequencing used peripheral blood, obtained 360 days after TCRalphabeta/CD19-depleted stem cell transplant. The receptors shown here come from a female patient aged 2-15 years who had a stem cell transplant for Fanconi anemia, so the T cells may come from the graft donor. Each CDR3 is given with its conserved first and last residue. D genes are given only for firm matches. Size tells how often a clone was seen (once, few, many) or the class of an expanded clone, and some rows leave it out.

d_call	v_call	clone_size	j_call	cdr3_aa	cdr3_nt
-	TRBV4-3	-	TRBJ1-1	CASSQDGRDTEAFF	TGCGCCAGCAGCCAAGATGGGAGGGATACTGAAGCTTTCTTT
TRBD2	TRBV12-3/TRBV12-4	many	TRBJ2-3	CASLERGGQADTQYF	TGTGCCAGCCTCGAGCGGGGGGGCCAGGCAGATACGCAGTATTTT
TRBD1	TRBV20-1	many	TRBJ2-3	CSARGDRGPSDTQYF	TGCAGTGCCAGAGGTGACAGGGGGCCATCAGATACGCAGTATTTT
-	TRBV7-9	many	TRBJ1-1	CASFTIGLNTEAFF	TGTGCCAGCTTCACTATAGGGCTGAACACTGAAGCTTTCTTT
TRBD2	TRBV12-3/TRBV12-4	many	TRBJ2-1	CASSFSGADEQFF	TGTGCCAGCAGTTTTAGCGGGGCCGATGAGCAGTTCTTC
-	TRBV28	-	TRBJ2-7	CASSDGYYYEQYF	TGTGCCAGCAGTGATGGCTATTACTACGAGCAGTACTTC
-	TRBV11-2	many	TRBJ2-7	CASSLGLTASYEQYF	TGTGCCAGCAGCTTGGGGTTGACAGCTTCCTACGAGCAGTACTTC
TRBD1	TRBV11-2	few	TRBJ2-6	CASSLGAGGPSGANVLTF	TGTGCCAGCAGCTTAGGGGCAGGGGGTCCCTCTGGGGCCAACGTCCTGACTTTC
-	TRBV28	many	TRBJ1-5	CASSLIREGQPQHF	TGTGCCAGCAGTTTGATTAGGGAGGGGCAGCCCCAGCATTTT
-	TRBV11-2	few	TRBJ1-1	CASSLNLQGVGTEAFF	TGTGCCAGCAGCTTAAATTTGCAGGGCGTGGGCACTGAAGCTTTCTTT
TRBD2	TRBV5-1	few	TRBJ2-1	CASSMGLAGVYNEQFF	TGCGCCAGCAGCATGGGACTAGCGGGCGTCTACAATGAGCAGTTCTTC
-	TRBV12-3/TRBV12-4	many	TRBJ2-2	CASKQPRRTRGNTGELFF	TGTGCCAGCAAACAACCGAGACGCACTAGGGGGAACACCGGGGAGCTGTTTTTT
-	TRBV7-2	many	TRBJ1-1	CASSPETNTEAFF	TGTGCCAGCAGCCCCGAGACGAACACTGAAGCTTTCTTT
TRBD1	TRBV18	-	TRBJ2-3	CASSLGQGRQDTQYF	TGTGCCAGCTCCCTAGGACAGGGGAGGCAAGATACGCAGTATTTT
TRBD2	TRBV7-9	many	TRBJ2-6	CASSFTSGRASGANVLTF	TGTGCCAGCAGTTTTACTAGCGGGAGGGCCTCTGGGGCCAACGTCCTGACTTTC
-	TRBV25-1	-	TRBJ1-6	CASSEYFASPLHF	TGTGCCAGCAGTGAATATTTTGCTTCACCCCTCCACTTT
TRBD2	TRBV13	-	TRBJ2-1	CASSPGEGYNEQFF	TGTGCCAGCTCTCCGGGGGAGGGATACAATGAGCAGTTCTTC
-	TRBV30	-	TRBJ1-1	CAWSTGMNTEAFF	TGTGCCTGGAGTACAGGGATGAACACTGAAGCTTTCTTT
TRBD2	TRBV27	many	TRBJ2-1	CASSLRGAGSYNEQFF	TGTGCCAGCAGTTTAAGGGGAGCGGGGTCCTACAATGAGCAGTTCTTC
TRBD1	TRBV7-2	many	TRBJ2-7	CASSLVGTGGYEQYF	TGTGCCAGCAGCTTAGTAGGGACAGGGGGCTACGAGCAGTACTTC
TRBD2	TRBV7-6	many	TRBJ2-5	CASSSTLRESAQETQYF	TGTGCCAGCAGCTCCACCCTGCGGGAGTCAGCCCAAGAGACCCAGTACTTC
-	TRBV5-1	-	TRBJ1-2	CASTPLATNYGYTF	TGCGCCAGCACCCCGCTAGCAACTAACTATGGCTACACCTTC
-	TRBV11-2	many	TRBJ2-7	CASSSSSYEQYF	TGTGCCAGCAGCTCTAGCTCCTACGAGCAGTACTTC
-	TRBV3-1	many	TRBJ2-1	CASSGGYSYNEQFF	TGTGCCAGCAGCGGGGGATACTCCTACAATGAGCAGTTCTTC
TRBD1	TRBV9	many	TRBJ2-7	CASSVDPLGQGYEQYF	TGTGCCAGCAGCGTAGACCCCCTGGGACAGGGGTACGAGCAGTACTTC
-	TRBV7-2	-	TRBJ2-5	CASSSSPGAKTQYF	TGTGCCAGCAGCTCCTCCCCGGGGGCGAAGACCCAGTACTTC
-	TRBV11-2	few	TRBJ1-3	CASSLASRRGGNTIYF	TGTGCCAGCAGCTTAGCGTCGAGGAGGGGTGGAAACACCATATATTTT
-	TRBV6-5	few	TRBJ2-5	CASSYSGRRETQYF	TGTGCCAGCAGTTACTCTGGACGAAGAGAGACCCAGTACTTC
-	TRBV6-1	many	TRBJ2-7	CASSPLQGARRYEQYF	TGTGCCAGCAGTCCTCTTCAGGGAGCTCGGCGATACGAGCAGTACTTC
-	TRBV14	-	TRBJ1-2	CASSQDLESHYGYTF	TGTGCCAGCAGCCAAGATCTGGAAAGTCACTATGGCTACACCTTC
-	TRBV5-1	many	TRBJ1-6	CASSFMQYNSPLHF	TGCGCCAGCAGCTTCATGCAGTATAATTCACCCCTCCACTTT
-	TRBV9	many	TRBJ2-3	CASSVGGSDTQYF	TGTGCCAGCAGCGTAGGGGGCTCCGATACGCAGTATTTT
TRBD1	TRBV20-1	many	TRBJ2-1	CSARVGTGTYNEQFF	TGCAGTGCTAGAGTCGGGACAGGGACCTACAATGAGCAGTTCTTC
-	TRBV2	-	TRBJ2-7	CASSEFGSEQYF	TGTGCCAGCAGTGAATTCGGAAGCGAGCAGTACTTC
TRBD1	TRBV27	many	TRBJ1-6	CASSLTGASPLHF	TGTGCCAGCAGTTTAACAGGGGCTTCACCCCTCCACTTT
-	TRBV15	many	TRBJ2-3	CATSSRTTKVDTQYF	TGTGCCACCAGCAGTCGGACAACTAAGGTGGATACGCAGTATTTT
-	TRBV9	many	TRBJ1-6	CASSVRGGYNSPLHF	TGTGCCAGCAGCGTTAGAGGGGGTTATAATTCACCCCTCCACTTT
-	TRBV29-1	many	TRBJ2-5	CSVDTTFQETQYF	TGCAGCGTTGACACCACCTTCCAAGAGACCCAGTACTTC
TRBD2	TRBV11-1	-	TRBJ2-2	CASRQPGLAGGPYTGELFF	TGTGCCAGCAGACAACCGGGACTAGCGGGAGGGCCGTATACCGGGGAGCTGTTTTTT
TRBD2	TRBV4-2	many	TRBJ2-7	CASSQEPSGGAWYEQYF	TGTGCCAGCAGCCAAGAACCTAGCGGGGGGGCTTGGTACGAGCAGTACTTC
-	TRBV12-3/TRBV12-4	many	TRBJ2-4	CASSAGFSKNIQYF	TGTGCCAGCAGCGCGGGCTTTTCCAAAAACATTCAGTACTTC
-	TRBV21-1	few	TRBJ2-7	CASSKKRAGTSASYEQYF	TGTGCCAGCAGCAAAAAAAGGGCAGGGACTAGCGCTTCCTACGAGCAGTACTTC
-	TRBV5-1	few	TRBJ1-2	CASSLRPSGNYGYTF	TGCGCCAGCAGCCTCCGCCCTTCGGGGAACTATGGCTACACCTTC
-	TRBV6-1	many	TRBJ1-3	CASTRGESGNTIYF	TGTGCCAGCACTAGAGGGGAATCTGGAAACACCATATATTTT